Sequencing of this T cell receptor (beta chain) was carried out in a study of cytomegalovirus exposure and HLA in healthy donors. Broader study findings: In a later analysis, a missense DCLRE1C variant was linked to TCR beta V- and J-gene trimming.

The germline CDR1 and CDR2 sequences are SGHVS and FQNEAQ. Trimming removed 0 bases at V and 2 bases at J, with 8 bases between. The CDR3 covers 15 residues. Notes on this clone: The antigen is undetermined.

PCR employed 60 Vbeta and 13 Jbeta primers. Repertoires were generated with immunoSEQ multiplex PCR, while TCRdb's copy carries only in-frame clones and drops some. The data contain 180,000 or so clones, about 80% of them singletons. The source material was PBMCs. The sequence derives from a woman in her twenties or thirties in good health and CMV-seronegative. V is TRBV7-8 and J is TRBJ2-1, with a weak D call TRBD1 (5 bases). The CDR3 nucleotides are TGTGCCAGCAGCTTAGCCCCAGGGCCCTACAATGAGCAGTTCTTC. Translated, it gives CASSLAPGPYNEQFF.